This TCR beta chain originates from a study of blood T cell repertoires in COVID-19 (TCRdb year 2020). Study-wide context: Samples covering the acute and convalescent phases of COVID-19 were provided by collaborators in the United States, Italy and Spain. Subjects who had been exposed to COVID-19, were actively infected with it, or had recovered from it provided the deeply sampled blood TCRbeta repertoires that made up the dataset. The material from the prospective study consisted of cDNA or gDNA derived from T cells, B-cell-depleted T cells, or PBMCs. The repertoires were released in a freely available public database intended as a resource for research on the immune response to SARS-CoV-2. Nearly every sample came with metadata listing a de-identified subject ID, COVID-19 status, age in years and sex. HLA class I and class II types, where available, came from metadata supplied by the sample provider rather than from assay-based typing. The samples were drawn from two sources: the first 160 participants of the ongoing ImmuneRACE study, and about 1,300 subjects contributed by 6 global collaborators.

The CDR3 goes from the cysteine to the phenylalanine over 13 residues. Only the CDR3 region is kept as DNA, spanning 39 bases read in frame from base 1. V is cut by 5 bases and J by 7 bases, and the space between the germline ends is 12 bases. The germline V gene specifies SGHTA as CDR1 and FQGNSA as CDR2. The collaborating institutions used their own protocols to collect whole blood in K2EDTA tubes. For TCRbeta analysis, collaborator samples were shipped as frozen whole blood, as isolated PBMCs, or as DNA extracted from either sample type. Results the study describes overall, beyond this receptor: The quantity of clinical and demographic metadata differed by source and by participant and was supplied without curation.

TCRbeta CDR3 regions were amplified from genomic DNA using the immunoSEQ Assay, a bias-controlled multiplex PCR. In the paper's pipeline: The number of nucleated cells in each sample was estimated from the amplification of reference gene primers within the assay. To quantify the absolute abundance of each unique TCRbeta CDR3 rearrangement, sequence reads were collapsed and filtered. For each sample, productive Simpson clonality was calculated as the square root of Simpson's diversity index across productive rearrangements. TCRdb holds this immuneACCESS table with in-frame rearrangements only. Some clones are missing; in checked studies, unresolved V genes explain under half, and the rest has no known cause. V, J and clone size are taken as reported in that table, and D and trimming were inferred from the DNA itself. For this sample the table gives roughly 180,000 clones, of which under 90% were detected only once. Roughly 6.3% of the sample belongs to the ten largest clones.

A remark on this clone: The clone's antigen remains unknown. It has no much larger one-base neighbor in the sample; base qualities were not kept.

Source material: peripheral blood. The chain is made from TRBV7-2 and TRBJ2-4; no confident D gene assignment can be made. This TCR derives from a human donor in a cohort sampled during active COVID-19. The CDR3 loop reads CASSETSENIQYF. The bases are TGTGCCAGCAGCGAAACGAGTGAGAACATTCAGTACTTC.